The next 30 T cell receptor beta chains were all read from a single sample in a study of T cell repertoires in cytomegalovirus infection. TCRdb re-analysed the reads in MiXCR, keeping a single row per CDR3 protein. The sample yields about 460,000 distinct CDR3 sequences, about 11% seen once. Input material: PBMCs. These receptors all stem from a human donor in good health (CMV status not recorded). Some clones in this sample may be carry-over from other donors' samples.

This clonotype was seen many times. J is TRBJ2-2 and V is TRBV28, with D uncertain. There are 13 residues in the CDR3. Germline CDR1 and CDR2: MDHEN and SYDVKM. The V gene lost 3 bases and the J gene lost 13 bases, with 15 bases spanning the gap. CDR3 bases: TGTGCCAGCAGTTTCTCTACCTCCGAAGGGCTGTTTTTT. This encodes CASSFSTSEGLFF.

There are many counts of this clonotype. V and J are TRBV6-1 and TRBJ2-7; 7 nucleotides line up with TRBD1. The CDR3 consists of 16 residues. Germline lookup yields CDR1 MNHNS and CDR2 SASEGT. Losses at the gene ends were 2 bases for V and 0 bases for J; bases not matched to a gene: 7. The CDR3 protein is CASSELRTGLSYEQYF. The CDR3 DNA reads as TGTGCCAGCAGTGAACTTAGGACAGGCCTCTCCTACGAGCAGTACTTC.

In this sample, this clonotype turned up a few times. The CDR3 coding sequence is TGTGCCAGCAGCATCCTTACAGATACGCAGTATTTT. It codes for CASSILTDTQYF. The chain combines TRBV11-2 with TRBJ2-3; D uncertain. Trimming shortened V by 5 bases and J by 3 bases, and 6 bases separated the two germline ends. Germline CDR1 SGHAT, CDR2 FQNNGV. The CDR3 loop spans 12 amino acids. Based on the CDR3 plus reference TRBV11-2 and TRBJ2-3, the full variable domain is EAGVAQSPRYKIIEKRQSVAFWCNPISGHATLYWYQQILGQGPKLLIQFQNNGVVDDSQLPKDRFSAERLKGVDSTLKIQPAKLEDSAVYLCASSILTDTQYFGPGTRLTVL.

In its sample, this clonotype was seen a few times. The chain uses TRBV9 and TRBJ2-7, with 8 nucleotides matching TRBD1. J was trimmed by 6 bases and V by 4 bases; bases with no gene match: 12. The V gene's germline CDR1 is SGDLS and CDR2 YYNGEE. The CDR3 has 15 residues. The CDR3 loop is CASSPRTGPQSEQYF. CDR3 DNA sequence: TGTGCCAGCAGCCCTCGGACAGGGCCCCAGTCCGAGCAGTACTTC.

This clonotype was counted many times. The rearrangement uses TRBV6-1 and TRBJ1-2; D is ambiguous. CDR1 MNHNS and CDR2 SASEGT come from the germline V gene. The V and J ends lost 5 bases and 0 bases respectively, with 19 bases between them. The CDR3 sequence is 17 residues long. In DNA form, the CDR3 reads TGTGCCAGCAGTTATGAACACCTAATAGGGTCTAACTATGGCTACACCTTC. Protein: CASSYEHLIGSNYGYTF.

This chain uses TRBV2 with TRBJ2-7, with D possibly matching TRBD2 (6 bases). The ends were cut back, 0 bases at V and 0 bases at J, with 12 bases in the middle. CDR1 and CDR2 (germline): SNHLY, FYNNEI. The CDR3 has 16 residues. For the CDR3, the DNA is TGTGCCAGCAGTGAAGCTGGCGGGGCTTTCTCCTACGAGCAGTACTTC. Protein: CASSEAGGAFSYEQYF.

This clonotype was seen only once. J is TRBJ2-7 and V is TRBV19; D may correspond to TRBD1 or TRBD2 (5 bases each). V lost 6 bases, J lost 5 bases, and 17 bases lay in between. This CDR3 region has 14 residues. Germline V gene lookup returns CDR1 LNHDA and CDR2 SQIVND (reference sequence). As DNA, the CDR3 is TGTGCCAGTAGACGGGACGGGTTGACCCACGAGCAGTACTTC. This translates into CASRRDGLTHEQYF.

This clonotype appeared a few times. Just one base apart from a much larger clone, this may be a read error. V usage is TRBV27 and J usage is TRBJ1-4; a weak D match, TRBD1 (5 bases). Germline loops: CDR1 MNHEY, CDR2 SMNVEV (reference sequence). The CDR3 extends over 14 amino acids. V was clipped by 5 bases and J by 4 bases, with 11 bases between them. The CDR3 loop is CASSVGRVNEKLFF. The CDR3 region has the DNA TGTGCCAGCAGTGTGGGACGGGTTAATGAAAAACTGTTTTTT.

This clonotype was picked up many times. CDR3 sequence: CASSLVTEGSTGELFF. CDR3 bases: TGTGCCAGCAGCTTAGTGACGGAGGGCAGCACCGGGGAGCTGTTTTTT. The V and J genes are TRBV7-3 and TRBJ2-2; TRBD2 might be the D (6 bases). V lost 2 bases to trimming and J lost 4 bases, with 14 bases between them. Germline assignment: CDR1 SGHTA and CDR2 FQGTGA. The CDR3 runs to 16 residues. The complete variable domain, with remaining parts taken from reference TRBV7-3 and TRBJ2-2, reads GAGVSQTPSNKVTEKGKYVELRCDPISGHTALYWYRQSLGQGPEFLIYFQGTGAADDSGLPNDRFFAVRPEGSVSTLKIQRTERGDSAVYLCASSLVTEGSTGELFFGEGSRLTVL.

This clonotype was seen a few times. The gene calls are TRBV6-5 and TRBJ1-1; D is possibly TRBD1 (5 bases). The V end was cut by 4 bases, the J end by 0 bases, with 15 bases between. This CDR3 is 16 amino acids long. In germline, CDR1 is MNHEY, CDR2 SVGAGI. The CDR3 bases are TGTGCCAGCAGTTGGGCGAGGGGACGGTTGAACACTGAAGCTTTCTTT. It is translated as CASSWARGRLNTEAFF.

This clonotype occurred many times. V is TRBV27 and J is TRBJ2-7, with D maybe TRBD2 (6 bases). Germline lookup yields CDR1 MNHEY and CDR2 SMNVEV (reference sequence). The CDR3 contains 18 residues. V was trimmed by 4 bases and J by 0 bases, leaving 22 bases between them. The CDR3 DNA reads as TGTGCCAGCAGTTCGATTCTTGGGGGGAGGTTTCCCTCCTACGAGCAGTACTTC. Translating it yields CASSSILGGRFPSYEQYF.

The rearrangement joins TRBV11-3 to TRBJ2-1; D is undetermined. The CDR3 spans 14 residues. V shed 6 bases and J shed 0 bases, with 9 bases lying between them. Germline assignment: CDR1 SGHNT and CDR2 YENEEA. This chain's CDR3 is CASSSTSSYNEQFF. The CDR3 nucleotides read TGTGCCAGCAGTTCAACGAGCTCCTACAATGAGCAGTTCTTC.

This clonotype appeared many times. The chain carries TRBV12-3 or TRBV12-4 and TRBJ2-7; 7 positions agree with TRBD1. This CDR3 comprises 15 residues. V shed 5 bases and J 3 bases; nucleotides not matched to a gene: 10. For the CDR3, the DNA is TGTGCCAGCAGTGCCCGACAGGGTAACCTCTACGAGCAGTACTTC. Amino acids: CASSARQGNLYEQYF.

The CDR3 DNA reads as TGTGCCAGCAGCCAAGTTTTCCAGGGGAATGAAAAACTGTTTTTT. Its protein is CASSQVFQGNEKLFF. The J gene is TRBJ1-4, the V gene TRBV14; D might be TRBD1 (6 bases). Germline CDR1 reads SGHDN; CDR2 reads FVKESK. V was clipped by 1 base and J by 5 bases, with 11 bases between them. This CDR3 has 15 amino acids.

At least ten counts were recorded for this clonotype. J is TRBJ1-4 and V is TRBV12-3 or TRBV12-4, with D perhaps matching TRBD1 (6 bases). The CDR3 consists of 15 residues. The V end was cut by 5 bases, the J end by 0 bases, with 10 bases between. CDR3 protein: CASSRAGATNEKLFF. CDR3 bases: TGTGCCAGCAGTCGAGCAGGGGCAACTAATGAAAAACTGTTTTTT.

This clonotype was counted only a few times. This chain links TRBV11-1 with TRBJ1-2; 9 bases map to TRBD1. With V trimmed by 6 bases and J by 3 bases, 8 bases remained unmatched. The CDR3 is 15 amino acids. CDR1 and CDR2 from the germline V gene are SGHAT and FQDESV (reference sequence). The CDR3 protein is CASRGSTGGDYGYTF. The DNA of the CDR3 is TGTGCCAGCAGGGGATCTACAGGGGGCGACTATGGCTACACCTTC.

There are many counts of this clonotype. The V call is TRBV7-3, the J call TRBJ2-2; D is unclear. Per germline, CDR1 SGHTA and CDR2 FQGTGA. This CDR3 comprises 13 residues. The germline V and J ends were trimmed by 7 bases and 3 bases, with 9 bases remaining between them. CDR3 protein: CASMDQYTGELFF. CDR3 nucleotide sequence: TGTGCCAGCATGGACCAGTACACCGGGGAGCTGTTTTTT.

At least ten counts were recorded for this clonotype. V and J are TRBV29-1 and TRBJ1-1; D gene ambiguous. The CDR3 is made up of 11 amino acids. V shed 7 bases and J shed 0 bases, with 6 bases lying between them. Germline V gene sequence: CDR1 SQVTM, CDR2 ANQGSEA. The chain's CDR3 is CSAPVNTEAFF. CDR3 nucleotide sequence: TGCAGCGCCCCGGTGAACACTGAAGCTTTCTTT.

This clonotype occurred a few times. The rearrangement joins TRBV6-4 to TRBJ2-1; tentative D call: TRBD2 (6 bases). V was pared by 3 bases and J by 7 bases, with 10 bases between. Germline CDR1 is MRHNA and CDR2 is SNTAGT. The CDR3 has 13 amino acids. CDR3 bases: TGTGCCAGCAGTGAACGGGGGTGGAATGAGCAGTTCTTC. Translated, it gives CASSERGWNEQFF.

This clonotype was recorded once. The J gene is TRBJ1-1, the V gene TRBV6-5; tentative D call: TRBD1 (6 bases). The CDR3 totals 15 residues. Looked up from germline, CDR1 is MNHEY and CDR2 is SVGAGI. The ends were cut back, 2 bases at V and 1 base at J, with 11 bases in the middle. The CDR3 loop reads CASSYNGQKNTEAFF. For the CDR3, the DNA is TGTGCCAGCAGTTACAACGGACAGAAGAACACTGAAGCTTTCTTT.

This clonotype was recorded a few times. V gene TRBV3-1 combines with J gene TRBJ2-5; D possibly corresponds to TRBD1 (5 bases). Germline CDR1 and CDR2: LGHDT and YNNKEL (reference sequence). The CDR3 contains 14 residues. Trimming shortened V by 1 base and J by 2 bases, and 8 bases separated the two germline ends. The CDR3 protein is CASSQAQGQETQYF. The CDR3 DNA sequence: TGTGCCAGCAGCCAAGCTCAGGGTCAAGAGACCCAGTACTTC.

In its sample, this clonotype was seen many times. This chain connects TRBV5-5 to TRBJ1-1; D gene uncertain. CDR1 is SGHKS, CDR2 YYEKEE, per germline (reference sequence). Trimming took 4 bases from V and 1 from J, leaving 5 bases between them. CDR3 size: 12 residues. In nucleotides, the CDR3 is TGTGCCAGCAGCAGGGCGAACACTGAAGCTTTCTTT. This encodes CASSRANTEAFF.

This chain joins TRBV29-1 and TRBJ2-5, with D perhaps TRBD1 (5 bases). The CDR3 is 14 amino acids. CDR1 and CDR2 (germline): SQVTM, ANQGSEA. Trimming removed 3 bases from V and 1 base from J, with 12 bases in between. The DNA for the CDR3 is TGCAGCGTTGACATCGGCAGGGCCCAAGAGACCCAGTACTTC. Translated: CSVDIGRAQETQYF.

The chain combines TRBV20-1 with TRBJ1-6; D not resolved. The CDR3 is made up of 17 amino acids. Germline CDR1 reads DFQATT; CDR2 reads SNEGSKA (reference sequence). Trimming took off 0 bases at V and 3 bases at J, with 15 bases between the two ends. CDR3 loop: CSARELLDNLYNSPLHF. CDR3 bases: TGCAGTGCTAGAGAACTCCTCGACAACCTCTATAATTCACCCCTCCACTTT.

The chain is built from TRBV7-9 and TRBJ2-7; D may be TRBD1 (5 bases). Trimming cost V 5 bases and J 6 bases, with 11 bases left between them. The CDR3 runs 12 residues. From germline, CDR1 is SEHNR and CDR2 FQNEAQ (reference sequence). DNA for the CDR3: TGTGCCAGCAGCCCCCAGGGTTCCGAGCAGTACTTC. Protein: CASSPQGSEQYF. The whole variable domain, filled in from reference TRBV7-9 and TRBJ2-7, reads DTGVSQNPRHKITKRGQNVTFRCDPISEHNRLYWYRQTLGQGPEFLTYFQNEAQLEKSRLLSDRFSAERPKGSFSTLEIQRTEQGDSAMYLCASSPQGSEQYFGPGTRLTVT.

This chain connects TRBV5-4 to TRBJ2-7, with a possible D match to TRBD2 (7 bases). V was trimmed by 3 bases and J by 5 bases, leaving 18 bases between them. The germline V gene encodes CDR1 SGHNT and CDR2 YYREEE (reference sequence). The CDR3 totals 15 residues. CDR3 sequence: CASSSSLGGLDEQYF. CDR3 DNA: TGTGCCAGCAGCTCTTCATTGGGGGGGCTCGACGAGCAGTACTTC.

In this sample, this clonotype turned up many times. DNA of the CDR3: TGTGCCAGCAGCTTGGGCCCGGGAGCTGAAGCTTTCTTT. It is translated as CASSLGPGAEAFF. V usage is TRBV11-2 and J usage is TRBJ1-1; D not certain. CDR1 and CDR2 (germline): SGHAT, FQNNGV. Trimming pared 3 bases from V and 6 bases from J, leaving 11 bases between. The CDR3 runs 13 residues.

This clonotype was detected only once. The chain recombines TRBV30 with TRBJ1-5; D is unclear. Germline assignment: CDR1 GTSNPN and CDR2 SVGIG (reference sequence). The CDR3 covers 13 residues. With 0 bases removed from V and 3 bases from J, the gap between germline ends came to 6 bases. The CDR3 region is CAWSVGHNQPQHF. The DNA of the CDR3 is TGTGCCTGGAGTGTAGGGCACAATCAGCCCCAGCATTTT. Looking up the rest from reference TRBV30 and TRBJ1-5 gives the full variable domain: SQTIHQWPATLVQPVGSPLSLECTVEGTSNPNLYWYRQAAGRGLQLLFYSVGIGQISSEVPQNLSASRPQDRQFILSSKKLLLSDSGFYLCAWSVGHNQPQHFGDGTRLSIL.

This clonotype was recorded many times. The rearrangement links TRBV19 to TRBJ2-5, with D hard to call. Trimming removed 2 bases from V and 5 bases from J, with 9 bases in between. Germline CDR1 reads LNHDA; CDR2 reads SQIVND (reference sequence). CDR3 size: 13 residues. The CDR3 DNA is TGTGCCAGTAGTATATCCGCGCGGGAGACCCAGTACTTC. Translated, it gives CASSISARETQYF.

This clonotype occurred a few times. V and J are TRBV30 and TRBJ1-6; no clear D gene. This CDR3 contains 13 residues. Germline-derived CDR1 and CDR2 are GTSNPN and SVGIG (reference sequence). The V and J ends lost 3 bases and 6 bases respectively, with 9 bases between them. CDR3 bases: TGTGCCTGGAGGCTACAGCTTAATTCACCCCTCCACTTT. It codes for CAWRLQLNSPLHF.